In its sample, the clone carrying this TCR beta chain was seen a few times. This sample is drawn from a study of blood T cell repertoires in COVID-19. Profiling relied on immunoSEQ multiplex PCR, and the TCRdb table lists in-frame clones only, not all of them. Of more than 300,000 clones listed, approximately 90% are singletons. Sequenced: peripheral blood. The clonotype comes from a woman between 18 and 29 years old who had recovered from COVID-19.

The CDR3 DNA follows: TGTGCCAGCAGCTTGGGGACAGGGGTGAATTCACCCCTCCACTTT. Protein product: CASSLGTGVNSPLHF. J is TRBJ1-6 and V is TRBV5-5; 9 nucleotides match TRBD1. The germline V gene encodes CDR1 SGHKS and CDR2 YYEKEE (reference sequence). The junction had 2 bases not matched to a gene; V was cut back by 0 bases and J by 7 bases. The CDR3 has 15 amino acids. Based on the CDR3 plus reference TRBV5-5 and TRBJ1-6, the full variable domain is DAGVTQSPTHLIKTRGQQVTLRCSPISGHKSVSWYQQVLGQGPQFIFQYYEKEERGRGNFPDRFSARQFPNYSSELNVNALLLGDSALYLCASSLGTGVNSPLHFGNGTRLTVT.